The rows below give T cell receptor beta chains drawn from one sample of a study of blood T cell repertoires in COVID-19. The table came from immunoSEQ multiplex PCR; TCRdb's copy has only in-frame clones and leaves some out. The sample includes approximately 110,000 clones, roughly 70% of them seen just once. Source material: peripheral blood. These receptors were obtained from a human donor with acute or convalescent COVID-19. The donor label of this sample is uncertain. Each CDR3 is given with its conserved first and last residue. A D gene is named only where the DNA matches it firmly. Size is omitted from some rows. Given values are once, few, many or a class for expanded clones.

clone size: NA; V gene: TRBV19; D gene: TRBD1; J gene: TRBJ1-1; CDR3 length: 15; CDR3 DNA: TGTGCCACCCGGACAGGGGGTGACTTAGGCACTGAAGCTTTCTTT; CDR3 protein: CATRTGGDLGTEAFF
clone size: NA; V gene: TRBV9; D gene: TRBD1; J gene: TRBJ1-6; CDR3 length: 13; CDR3 DNA: TGTGCCAGCAGCGAGGGACAGGGGTCACCCCTCCACTTT; CDR3 protein: CASSEGQGSPLHF
clone size: NA; V gene: TRBV18; D gene: NA; J gene: TRBJ1-4; CDR3 length: 16; CDR3 DNA: TGTGCCAGCTCACCACGAGGACTTCCCGGGCCCGAAAAACTGTTTTTT; CDR3 protein: CASSPRGLPGPEKLFF
clone size: NA; V gene: TRBV7-9; D gene: NA; J gene: TRBJ2-3; CDR3 length: 12; CDR3 DNA: TGTGCCAGCAGCAGAGTCACAGATACGCAGTATTTT; CDR3 protein: CASSRVTDTQYF
clone size: NA; V gene: TRBV4-1; D gene: TRBD1; J gene: TRBJ1-2; CDR3 length: 13; CDR3 DNA: TGCGCCAGCAGCGGACAGGGCTCCTATGGCTACACCTTC; CDR3 protein: CASSGQGSYGYTF
clone size: NA; V gene: TRBV7-9; D gene: NA; J gene: TRBJ1-6; CDR3 length: 15; CDR3 DNA: TGTGCCAGCAGCCCGGGGGTGGTTTGGGATTCACCCCTCCACTTT; CDR3 protein: CASSPGVVWDSPLHF
clone size: few; V gene: TRBV9; D gene: NA; J gene: TRBJ1-2; CDR3 length: 12; CDR3 DNA: TGTGCCAGCAGCGGACAGGTGGATGGCTACACCTTC; CDR3 protein: CASSGQVDGYTF
clone size: NA; V gene: TRBV3-1/TRBV3-2; D gene: NA; J gene: TRBJ2-4; CDR3 length: 15; CDR3 DNA: TGTGCCAGCAGCCAAGATTTCGCGACTCGAAACATTCAGTACTTC; CDR3 protein: CASSQDFATRNIQYF
clone size: NA; V gene: TRBV4-2; D gene: NA; J gene: TRBJ2-5; CDR3 length: 15; CDR3 DNA: TGTGCCAGCAGCCAGAAAAGCGACTTTCAAGAGACCCAGTACTTC; CDR3 protein: CASSQKSDFQETQYF
clone size: NA; V gene: TRBV7-6; D gene: NA; J gene: TRBJ1-4; CDR3 length: 15; CDR3 DNA: TGTGCCAGCAGCTTAGGTTCGAGGGGAGGTGAAAAACTGTTTTTT; CDR3 protein: CASSLGSRGGEKLFF
clone size: few; V gene: TRBV7-9; D gene: TRBD1; J gene: TRBJ2-7; CDR3 length: 16; CDR3 DNA: TGTGCCAGCAGCGTACCCGGGGACAGGGCCTCCTACGAGCAGTACTTC; CDR3 protein: CASSVPGDRASYEQYF
clone size: few; V gene: TRBV7-8; D gene: NA; J gene: TRBJ2-3; CDR3 length: 14; CDR3 DNA: TGTGCCAGCAGCGGGGGGGCTCTCTCAGATACGCAGTATTTT; CDR3 protein: CASSGGALSDTQYF
clone size: NA; V gene: TRBV7-9; D gene: NA; J gene: TRBJ2-1; CDR3 length: 12; CDR3 DNA: TGTGCCAGCAGCCACACGGGGGATGAGCAGTTCTTC; CDR3 protein: CASSHTGDEQFF
clone size: NA; V gene: TRBV13; D gene: TRBD2; J gene: TRBJ2-7; CDR3 length: 16; CDR3 DNA: TGTGCCAGCAGTTTGTATTTTAGCGGGGGCTCGGGGGAGCAGTACTTC; CDR3 protein: CASSLYFSGGSGEQYF
clone size: NA; V gene: TRBV15; D gene: NA; J gene: TRBJ1-5; CDR3 length: 13; CDR3 DNA: TGTGCCACCAGCAGAGCAGGGTCTCAGCCCCAGCATTTT; CDR3 protein: CATSRAGSQPQHF
clone size: NA; V gene: TRBV3-1/TRBV3-2; D gene: TRBD1; J gene: TRBJ1-3; CDR3 length: 16; CDR3 DNA: TGTGCCAGCAGCCCTCAGGGGGCGATCTCTGGAAACACCATATATTTT; CDR3 protein: CASSPQGAISGNTIYF
clone size: NA; V gene: TRBV2; D gene: NA; J gene: TRBJ2-5; CDR3 length: 15; CDR3 DNA: TGTGCCAGCAGTGAAGAAACGGGCCGGGGGAATGGGAAGTACTTC; CDR3 protein: CASSEETGRGNGKYF
clone size: NA; V gene: TRBV5-1; D gene: NA; J gene: TRBJ2-5; CDR3 length: 13; CDR3 DNA: TGCGCCAGCAGGACGGGGTTGCAAGAGACCCAGTACTTC; CDR3 protein: CASRTGLQETQYF
clone size: few; V gene: TRBV18; D gene: NA; J gene: TRBJ1-2; CDR3 length: 15; CDR3 DNA: TGTGCCAGCTCGGAGAGGTCCCAGTCGGACTATGGCTACACCTTC; CDR3 protein: CASSERSQSDYGYTF
clone size: NA; V gene: TRBV11-1; D gene: TRBD1; J gene: TRBJ1-2; CDR3 length: 15; CDR3 DNA: TGTGCCAGCAGCTACGAATCCGGGACAGCCTATGGCTACACCTTC; CDR3 protein: CASSYESGTAYGYTF
clone size: NA; V gene: TRBV19; D gene: NA; J gene: TRBJ2-7; CDR3 length: 11; CDR3 DNA: TGTGCCAGTCAGGGGTCCTACGAGCAGTACTTC; CDR3 protein: CASQGSYEQYF
clone size: once; V gene: TRBV27; D gene: NA; J gene: TRBJ1-2; CDR3 length: 14; CDR3 DNA: TGTGCCAGCGCCCGGGGGGGGGTTGACTATGGCTACACCTTC; CDR3 protein: CASARGGVDYGYTF
clone size: NA; V gene: TRBV5-6; D gene: NA; J gene: TRBJ1-1; CDR3 length: 15; CDR3 DNA: TGTGCCAGCAGCTTTCTACAGGCCCGAAACACTGAAGCTTTCTTT; CDR3 protein: CASSFLQARNTEAFF